Listed here is a single TCR beta chain. The assay was immunoSEQ multiplex PCR, and TCRdb's table has in-frame clones only and misses some. The table records hundreds of thousands of clones, about 88% of them present only once. Participants reported their clinical history, and cohort assignment relied on those reports. Each recovered donor of Cohort 3 presented with two negative PCRs, clearance, or symptom resolution. This entry belongs to a study of blood T cell repertoires in COVID-19. Turning to the study itself: T cells, B-cell-depleted T cells, or PBMCs supplied cDNA or gDNA.

The CDR3 has 12 residues. V was clipped by 4 bases and J by 0 bases, with 3 bases between them. This sequence originates from a woman in her fifties or sixties who had recovered from COVID-19. The chain couples TRBV12-3 or TRBV12-4 to TRBJ1-2; D is unclear. Sequenced sample: PBMCs or T cells enriched from blood (not recorded which). This CDR3 reads CASSYTNYGYTF. CDR3 nucleotide sequence: TGTGCCAGCAGTTATACTAACTATGGCTACACCTTC.